These 23 T cell receptor beta chains originate from one sample sequenced in a study of blood T cell repertoires in COVID-19. The method was immunoSEQ multiplex PCR; TCRdb's version includes in-frame clones alone and lacks a portion of them. The sample records about 160,000 clones, about four fifths being singletons. Sequencing was done on a sample of peripheral blood. The receptors stem from an older man with acute or convalescent COVID-19.

The chain couples TRBV3-1 (or the pseudogene TRBV3-2) to TRBJ2-5; possible D gene TRBD1, 6 bases. The V and J ends lost 0 bases and 5 bases respectively, with 13 bases between them. The germline V gene has CDR1 LGHDT and CDR2 YNNKEL (reference sequence). The CDR3 is 15 residues long. The CDR3 spells CASSQDLDSLETQYF. The DNA for the CDR3 is TGTGCCAGCAGCCAAGATCTGGACAGTTTGGAGACCCAGTACTTC.

The rearrangement links TRBV24-1 to TRBJ2-1; possibly TRBD2 for D (6 bases). The CDR3 runs 19 residues. V was pared by 4 bases and J by 0 bases, with 21 bases between. The germline CDR1 and CDR2 sequences are KGHDR and SFDVKD. In DNA, the CDR3 is TGTGCCACCAGTGACCCGAGGGAGGTAAGGTCAGCCTCCTACAATGAGCAGTTCTTC. Residues: CATSDPREVRSASYNEQFF.

This sequence joins TRBV5-1 and TRBJ1-1, with TRBD1 matching 8 bases. J lost 5 bases, V lost 4 bases, and 10 bases had no gene match. CDR1 and CDR2 from the germline V gene are SGHRS and YFSETQ. The CDR3 consists of 15 residues. The CDR3 loop reads CASSTRTGRETEAFF. The CDR3 bases are TGCGCCAGCAGCACCAGGACAGGGCGGGAAACTGAAGCTTTCTTT. Full variable domain (missing parts from reference TRBV5-1 and TRBJ1-1): KAGVTQTPRYLIKTRGQQVTLSCSPISGHRSVSWYQQTPGQGLQFLFEYFSETQRNKGNFPGRFSGRQFSNSRSEMNVSTLELGDSALYLCASSTRTGRETEAFFGQGTRLTVV.

The table lists this clone with a few counts. The chain joins TRBV20-1 to TRBJ2-2; 7 nucleotides line up with TRBD2. The V and J ends lost 3 bases and 4 bases, in that order; junction bases with no gene match: 8. The CDR3 runs 15 residues. Germline V CDR1 and CDR2: DFQATT, SNEGSKA (reference sequence). The CDR3 DNA reads as TGCAGTGCTAGTTCGGGCGGGAGCTTCACCGGGGAGCTGTTTTTT. Amino acid sequence: CSASSGGSFTGELFF.

The chain links TRBV19 to TRBJ1-4; the D gene is possibly TRBD1 (5 bases). Germline lookup yields CDR1 LNHDA and CDR2 SQIVND (reference sequence). The CDR3 has 14 residues. V gave up 3 bases and J gave up 8 bases, with 13 bases separating them. The DNA of the CDR3 is TGTGCCAGTAGTATCGGGGGGAATGAAGAAAAACTGTTTTTT. Its translation is CASSIGGNEEKLFF. Full variable domain (remainder filled in from reference TRBV19 and TRBJ1-4): DGGITQSPKYLFRKEGQNVTLSCEQNLNHDAMYWYRQDPGQGLRLIYYSQIVNDFQKGDIAEGYSVSREKKESFPLTVTSAQKNPTAFYLCASSIGGNEEKLFFGSGTQLSVL.

The V gene is TRBV3-1 (or the pseudogene TRBV3-2), the J gene TRBJ1-6; D gene unclear. Germline loops: CDR1 LGHDT, CDR2 YNNKEL (reference sequence). This CDR3 has 14 residues. Trimming stripped 0 bases from V and 8 bases from J, with 8 bases between. CDR3 bases: TGTGCCAGCAGCCAAGATCCCCAGGATTCACCCCTCCACTTT. This sequence encodes CASSQDPQDSPLHF.

V usage is TRBV18 and J usage is TRBJ1-5, with D unresolved. CDR3 length: 15 residues. CDR1 KGHSH and CDR2 LQKENI come from the germline V gene. Trimming took off 2 bases at V and 5 bases at J, with 13 bases between the two ends. The CDR3 bases are TGTGCCAGCTCACCAAACAGCCTCGGGGATCAGCCCCAGCATTTT. Encoded protein: CASSPNSLGDQPQHF.

The count of this clone is one. The V and J genes are TRBV9 and TRBJ1-3; 7 bases map to TRBD1. Trimming cost V 0 bases and J 0 bases; bases outside gene matches: 9. Per the germline V gene, CDR1 is SGDLS and CDR2 is YYNGEE. The CDR3 sequence is 18 residues long. The CDR3 reads CASSVEGQGGYSGNTIYF. In DNA form, the CDR3 reads TGTGCCAGCAGCGTAGAAGGGCAGGGGGGCTACTCTGGAAACACCATATATTTT.

The V and J genes are TRBV5-1 and TRBJ1-6; the D gene is possibly TRBD1 (6 bases). The CDR3 has 17 amino acids. V lost 3 bases to trimming and J lost 0 bases, with 13 bases between them. Looked up from germline, CDR1 is SGHRS and CDR2 is YFSETQ. The CDR3 spells CASSSNPTGSYNSPLHF. The CDR3 DNA reads as TGCGCCAGCAGCTCTAACCCGACAGGCTCCTATAATTCACCCCTCCACTTT.

The chain uses TRBV12-5 and TRBJ1-1; D is perhaps TRBD1 (6 bases). V shed 5 bases and J shed 3 bases, with 13 bases lying between them. Germline V CDR1 and CDR2: LGHNT, FRNRAP. The CDR3 has 14 residues. The CDR3 protein is CASGKPQGYTEAFF. The CDR3 DNA is TGTGCTAGTGGTAAACCACAGGGTTACACTGAAGCTTTCTTT.

The V call is TRBV7-2, the J call TRBJ1-4; tentatively, D is TRBD1 (5 bases). Germline CDR1 and CDR2: SGHTA and FQGNSA. This CDR3 is built from 15 residues. V was pared by 4 bases and J by 5 bases, with 14 bases between. CDR3 DNA sequence: TGTGCCAGCAGCTCGCCGCCAGGGATGAATGAAAAACTGTTTTTT. Its protein is CASSSPPGMNEKLFF.

The CDR3 DNA follows: TGTGCCAGCACCGGACTAGCGGCTTACAATGAGCAGTTCTTC. Amino acids: CASTGLAAYNEQFF. This chain joins TRBV6-1 and TRBJ2-1, with 10 bases identical to TRBD2. The CDR3 runs 14 residues. Germline CDR1 reads MNHNS; CDR2 reads SASEGT. V was clipped by 7 bases and J by 4 bases; unmatched bases: 4.

This chain links TRBV28 with TRBJ1-4; no clear D gene. CDR3 length equals 13 residues. Trimming removed 6 bases at V and 8 bases at J, with 13 bases between. Germline assignment: CDR1 MDHEN and CDR2 SYDVKM. CDR3 loop: CASSRPGWEKLFF. CDR3 DNA: TGTGCCAGCAGCCGACCGGGTTGGGAAAAACTGTTTTTT.

The chain employs TRBV7-2 and TRBJ2-2; no clear D gene. The CDR3 totals 14 residues. The V end lost 10 bases, the J end lost 4 bases, and 16 bases lay between the germline ends. Germline-derived CDR1 and CDR2 are SGHTA and FQGNSA. CDR3 DNA: TGTGCCACCCGAATGGCAGGATCCACCGGGGAGCTGTTTTTT. Translated: CATRMAGSTGELFF.

This sequence joins TRBV19 and TRBJ1-1, with 9 bases that match TRBD1. Germline V gene data show CDR1 as LNHDA and CDR2 as SQIVND (reference sequence). V was clipped by 6 bases and J by 3 bases; unmatched bases: 5. The CDR3 runs 14 residues. The CDR3 nucleotides are TGTGCCAGTAGGCGGACAGGGGCAGACACTGAAGCTTTCTTT. It encodes CASRRTGADTEAFF.

This clone has only one observation. The chain uses TRBV2 and TRBJ1-1; D is perhaps TRBD1 (5 bases). Germline lookup yields CDR1 SNHLY and CDR2 FYNNEI. This CDR3 spans 14 amino acids. The V and J ends lost 6 bases and 0 bases respectively, with 11 bases between them. The CDR3 DNA sequence: TGTGCCAGCAGGCGACAGTACATGAACACTGAAGCTTTCTTT. It encodes CASRRQYMNTEAFF.

This clone was seen more than once but under ten times. V is TRBV6-5 and J is TRBJ2-7; possible D gene TRBD1, 6 bases. The CDR3 runs 13 residues. V lost 6 bases, J lost 6 bases, and 15 bases lay in between. The germline V gene has CDR1 MNHEY and CDR2 SVGAGI. The CDR3 here is CASRITRGSEQYF. DNA for the CDR3: TGTGCCAGCAGGATTACCAGGGGTTCCGAGCAGTACTTC.

This clone was seen only once. The V and J genes are TRBV19 and TRBJ1-2; a weak D match, TRBD1 (6 bases). Germline V lookup: CDR1 LNHDA, CDR2 SQIVND (reference sequence). The V end was cut by 6 bases, the J end by 1 base, with 18 bases between. This CDR3 region has 16 residues. The CDR3 here is CASSPLTGGYNYGYTF. CDR3 nucleotide sequence: TGTGCCAGTAGCCCTTTGACAGGAGGATATAACTATGGCTACACCTTC. The whole variable domain, remainder taken from reference TRBV19 and TRBJ1-2, is DGGITQSPKYLFRKEGQNVTLSCEQNLNHDAMYWYRQDPGQGLRLIYYSQIVNDFQKGDIAEGYSVSREKKESFPLTVTSAQKNPTAFYLCASSPLTGGYNYGYTFGSGTRLTVV.

The chain is built from TRBV19 and TRBJ2-1; TRBD2 matches 10 bases. This CDR3 spans 15 amino acids. Germline V gene data show CDR1 as LNHDA and CDR2 as SQIVND (reference sequence). V was pared by 4 bases and J by 9 bases, with 9 bases of the junction left unmatched. The CDR3 sequence: CASSRSGGAVIEQFF. The CDR3 DNA is TGTGCCAGTAGTAGGAGCGGGGGGGCCGTCATTGAGCAGTTCTTC.

The rearrangement links TRBV19 to TRBJ2-1, with 14 positions matching TRBD2. V shed 5 bases, J shed 3 bases, and the junction held 0 bases outside the gene matches. The V gene's germline CDR1 is LNHDA and CDR2 SQIVND (reference sequence). The CDR3 contains 15 residues. The CDR3 DNA sequence: TGTGCCAGTAGTGGGACTAGCGGGAGCTACAATGAGCAGTTCTTC. It yields the protein CASSGTSGSYNEQFF.

Here the CDR3 DNA reads TGCAGTGCTAGTTTGTATAGCAATCAGCCCCAGCATTTT. It codes for CSASLYSNQPQHF. This chain links TRBV20-1 with TRBJ1-5; D is uncertain. The CDR3 loop spans 13 amino acids. From germline, CDR1 is DFQATT and CDR2 SNEGSKA (reference sequence). V lost 3 bases to trimming and J lost 0 bases, with 6 bases between them.

This clone was detected only once. V and J are TRBV1 and TRBJ1-5; TRBD1 reflects the table's D call only, with no check against the DNA. TRBV1 is a known pseudogene. The CDR3 loop spans 14 amino acids. CDR3 in DNA: TGCACCAGCAGCCATGGCACAGGGAGTCAGCCCCAGCATTTT. It translates to CTSSHGTGSQPQHF.

The genes are TRBV5-1 and TRBJ2-3; 9 bases fit TRBD1. CDR1 and CDR2 from the germline V gene are SGHRS and YFSETQ. The V and J ends lost 5 bases and 4 bases, in that order; junction bases with no gene match: 8. The length of the CDR3 is 15 residues. The CDR3 DNA sequence: TGCGCCAGCAGGGACGGGACAGGGCCCGCAGATACGCAGTATTTT. Amino acids: CASRDGTGPADTQYF. Full variable domain (outside the CDR3, taken from reference TRBV5-1 and TRBJ2-3): KAGVTQTPRYLIKTRGQQVTLSCSPISGHRSVSWYQQTPGQGLQFLFEYFSETQRNKGNFPGRFSGRQFSNSRSEMNVSTLELGDSALYLCASRDGTGPADTQYFGPGTRLTVL.